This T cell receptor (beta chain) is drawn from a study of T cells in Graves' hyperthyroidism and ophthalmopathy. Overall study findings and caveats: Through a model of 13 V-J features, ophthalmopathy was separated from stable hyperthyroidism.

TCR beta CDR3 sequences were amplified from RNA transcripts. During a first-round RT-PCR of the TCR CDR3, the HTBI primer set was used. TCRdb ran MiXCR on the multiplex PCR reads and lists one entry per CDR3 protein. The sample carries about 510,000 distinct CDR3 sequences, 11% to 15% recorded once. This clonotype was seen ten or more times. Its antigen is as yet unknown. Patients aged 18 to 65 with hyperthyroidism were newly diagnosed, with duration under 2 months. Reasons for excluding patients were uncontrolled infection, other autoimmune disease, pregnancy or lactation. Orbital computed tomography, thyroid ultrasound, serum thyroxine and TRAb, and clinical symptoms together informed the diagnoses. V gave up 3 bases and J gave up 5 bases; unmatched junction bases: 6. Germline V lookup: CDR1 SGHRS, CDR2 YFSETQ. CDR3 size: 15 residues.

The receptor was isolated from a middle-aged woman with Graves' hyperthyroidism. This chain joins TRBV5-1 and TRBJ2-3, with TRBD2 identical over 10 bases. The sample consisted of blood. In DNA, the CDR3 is TGCGCCAGCAGCTCGGCTAGCGGGAGACTAGATACGCAGTATTTT. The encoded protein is CASSSASGRLDTQYF.